This T cell receptor (beta chain) was sequenced during a study of T cells in Graves' hyperthyroidism and ophthalmopathy (dated by TCRdb to between 2019 and 2020). Notes on the research overall: Peripheral blood samples were taken at the time of initial diagnosis, prior to any treatment. TCR V-J signatures able to tell the groups apart were searched for in a discovery cohort of 100 patients, of whom roughly 42 had Graves' ophthalmopathy and some 60 had stable Graves' hyperthyroidism. The paper describes TCR Vbeta CDR3 sequencing of 135 peripheral blood samples, made up of about 41 ophthalmopathy patients, 70 to 75 hyperthyroidism patients and 17 progressor patients. Prospective prediction of ophthalmopathy was tested in an independent validation cohort of some 19 hyperthyroidism patients and around 16 patients who later progressed to ophthalmopathy. In about six Graves' hyperthyroidism patients, the study also compared T-cell repertoires from thyroid tissue with T-cell repertoires from blood. Following sampling, methimazole starting at 30 mg daily was given to hyperthyroidism patients, and high-dose intravenous methylprednisolone was given to ophthalmopathy patients. The roughly 100 discovery patients were randomly split 7:3 into training and test sets. Points the paper makes about the study in general: Ophthalmopathy was separated from stable hyperthyroidism by a 13 V-J signature model, with roughly 88% sensitivity and about 81% specificity obtained in cross-validation and 80%/75% obtained in testing. Sample size was not statistically predetermined, and investigators were not blinded to group allocation. In validation, the model predicted progression to ophthalmopathy with approximately 71% sensitivity and less than 75% specificity, a median of roughly seven months before onset. Most expanded thyroid clonotypes (frequency above 0.001) were also detected in blood, suggesting blood repertoires may reflect thyroid immune responses.

The TCR beta CDR3 regions were amplified from RNA transcripts. The TCR CDR3 was subjected to a first round of RT-PCR using the HTBI primer set and the Qiagen OneStep RT-PCR kit. A second multiplex PCR round built the libraries, followed by size selection and purification. The libraries were sequenced on an Illumina HiSeq2000 using paired-end 100 bp reads. On the authors' methods: SOAPnuke was used to process the raw data, throwing out any read that contained adapters or uncalled bases, had a mean Phred below 15, or lacked an exact constant-primer or identifier match. High-quality paired reads were merged with COPE v1.2.5, and unique nucleotide sequences were defined as clonotypes. MiTCR v1.1 was used to align the clonotypes against IMGT TRBV, TRBD and TRBJ reference segments. Analysis was restricted to V-J combinations with a frequency above 0.0001, which covered about 99% of repertoires. A TCS score was defined as the ratio of F50 (clonal expansion) to E x V (chaos), with BLOSUM62-based TCRdist applied between CDR3 peptides within each V-J. Welch's t-statistics and random forest reduced just over 500 V-J features to under 15, which were used in a naive Bayes classifier (R e1071). TCRdb handled the public reads itself, with Q25 trimming in fastp and clone calling in MiXCR, and kept productive beta chains. Entries are consolidated by CDR3 protein sequence, retaining the most common genes and DNA. The V and J calls shown here were made by TCRdb, not taken from the authors' results. The table for this sample lists about 560,000 distinct CDR3 sequences; roughly a sixth of them were counted only once. The top ten clonotypes cover approximately 20% of the sample.

Stable Graves' hyperthyroidism was defined as the absence of progression to ophthalmopathy over 18 months of follow-up. Hyperthyroidism patients were newly diagnosed, had a disease duration of under 2 months, and were aged 18 to 65 years. Patients with uncontrolled infections, other autoimmune diseases, pregnancy or lactation were excluded. Diagnoses were established on the basis of clinical symptoms, serum thyroxine and TRAb, thyroid ultrasound, and orbital computed tomography. PBMCs were isolated from more than 8 ml of fresh peripheral blood by Ficoll-Paque density gradient centrifugation. Trizol reagent was used to extract total RNA, and RNA quality was then checked on an Agilent 2100 Bioanalyzer. CDR1 and CDR2, per the germline V gene, are SGHNT and YENEEA. The V and J ends are trimmed by 4 bases and 7 bases, leaving 16 bases between them. The CDR3 numbers 14 residues from cysteine through phenylalanine. CDR3 DNA only is kept here, 42 bases in frame from base 1.

As concerns this clonotype: Its antigen remains undetermined. No base quality information exists; no much larger clone differs at one position.

The clonotype was recovered from a young woman with Graves' hyperthyroidism. The specimen sequenced was blood. The rearrangement combines TRBV11-3 with TRBJ1-2; TRBD1 is possibly the D segment (6 matching bases). The CDR3 protein sequence reads: CASSSGTSPFGYTF. At the DNA level, the sequence is TGTGCCAGCAGCTCCGGGACATCTCCGTTTGGCTACACCTTC.